The T cell receptor (beta chain) under discussion was sequenced for a study of T cells after somatic rescue of genetic block (dated by TCRdb to about 2020). Study-wide context: What the study looked at was long-term robustness, specifically in a T-cell system that came about through somatic rescue of a genetic block in T-cell development.

This clone was counted once. The antigen this receptor binds is unknown. The record has no base qualities; no much larger clone is one base away. The receptor library was made with the immunoSEQ multiplex PCR assay. This is the immuneACCESS table as TCRdb keeps it, with only in-frame sequences that have V and J called. A part of the clones is gone; compared with another copy, unresolved V genes explain less than half, and the rest is unexplained. The sample records 110,000 or so clones, just over 90% of which are singletons. 1.4% of the sample comes from the top ten. The CDR3 spans 13 residues, from the cysteine through the phenylalanine. The sequence is cut down to CDR3 DNA, 39 bases in frame from base 1. V is cut by 4 bases and J by 5 bases, and the space between the germline ends is 12 bases. Taken from the germline V gene, the CDR1 and CDR2 loops are SGHRS and YFSETQ.

The receptor was derived from a woman younger than 30. The sample was peripheral blood mononuclear cells (PBMCs). The V and J genes are TRBV5-1 and TRBJ1-2; the D segment could be TRBD1, given 5 matching bases. The CDR3 sequence is CASSRGPTYGYTF. DNA sequence: TGCGCCAGCAGCCGGGGCCCAACTTATGGCTACACCTTC.